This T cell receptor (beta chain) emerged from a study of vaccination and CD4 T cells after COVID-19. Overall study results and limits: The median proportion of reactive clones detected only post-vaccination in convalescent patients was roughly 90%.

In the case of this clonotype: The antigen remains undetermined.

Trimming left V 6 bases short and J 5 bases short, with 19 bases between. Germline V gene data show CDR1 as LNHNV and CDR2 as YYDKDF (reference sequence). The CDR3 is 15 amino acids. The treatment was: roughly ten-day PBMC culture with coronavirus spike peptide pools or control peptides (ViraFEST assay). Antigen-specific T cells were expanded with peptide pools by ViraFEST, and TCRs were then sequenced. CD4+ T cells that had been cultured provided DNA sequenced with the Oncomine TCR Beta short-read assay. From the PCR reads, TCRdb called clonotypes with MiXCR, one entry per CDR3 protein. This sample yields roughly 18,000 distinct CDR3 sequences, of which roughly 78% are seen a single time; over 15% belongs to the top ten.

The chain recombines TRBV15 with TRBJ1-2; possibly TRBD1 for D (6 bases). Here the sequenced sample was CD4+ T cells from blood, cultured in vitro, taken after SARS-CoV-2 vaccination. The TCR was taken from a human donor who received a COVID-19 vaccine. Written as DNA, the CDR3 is TGTGCCACCAGAGACCCCGGGACACCGATTTATGGCTACACCTTC. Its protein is CATRDPGTPIYGYTF.